This TCR beta chain was obtained from a study of T cell repertoires in cytomegalovirus infection. Study-level information: Public TCR beta signatures marked donors with CMV infection and the matching HLA. Overall study findings and caveats: Cumulative frequency of public TCR beta families picked out carriers of CMV plus the relevant HLA. Dominating the ex vivo response were TCR beta clonotypes that were CMV-specific and HLA-C-restricted.

Note on this clonotype: Its antigen is unknown.

The length of the CDR3 is 14 residues. Trimming removed 5 bases at V and 6 bases at J, with 14 bases between. TCRdb itself ran the reads through MiXCR, one entry per CDR3 protein. The table lists around 740,000 distinct CDR3 sequences, 35% to 40% of them singletons. The V call is TRBV12-3 or TRBV12-4, the J call TRBJ2-1, with no clear D. The TCR originated in a human donor in good health (CMV status not recorded). Some clones in this sample may be carry-over from other donors' samples. Sequencing was done on a sample of PBMCs. The CDR3 region is CASSQWGRANEQFF. The CDR3, as DNA: TGTGCCAGCAGTCAGTGGGGAAGAGCCAATGAGCAGTTCTTC.